This TCR beta chain originates from a study of cytomegalovirus exposure and HLA in healthy donors. Study results and caveats: 164 TCR beta chains were listed as cytomegalovirus-associated. It was shown in a later analysis that HLA-associated TCR beta chains were more clonally expanded than other, equally common chains.

To note about this clone: The antigen is undetermined.

Amplification used 60 Vbeta primers and 13 Jbeta primers. The data were produced by immunoSEQ multiplex PCR, yet TCRdb's version contains in-frame clones alone and is incomplete. The sample holds 95,000 to 150,000 clones. Germline assignment: CDR1 SEHNR and CDR2 FQNEAQ (reference sequence). The CDR3 has 11 residues. V dropped 6 bases and J dropped 6 bases, with 8 bases sitting between them. The receptor's source is a man aged 25 to 40 in good health and CMV-seronegative. Sequences were obtained from PBMCs. The rearrangement links TRBV7-9 to TRBJ1-2, with D uncertain. CDR3 residues: CASSEGNGYTF. The CDR3 region has the DNA TGTGCCAGCAGTGAGGGAAATGGCTACACCTTC. Using reference TRBV7-9 and TRBJ1-2 for the parts outside the CDR3, the full variable domain is DTGVSQNPRHKITKRGQNVTFRCDPISEHNRLYWYRQTLGQGPEFLTYFQNEAQLEKSRLLSDRFSAERPKGSFSTLEIQRTEQGDSAMYLCASSEGNGYTFGSGTRLTVV.